This entry features one T cell receptor beta chain sequence. The antigen it binds to is not known. It has no much larger one-base neighbor in the sample; base qualities were not kept. These data originate in a study of radiotherapy plus CTLA-4 blockade in lung cancer (dated by TCRdb to the late 2010s). Looking at the study overall: Among enrolled patients, 15% to 20% had an objective response and about 30% reached disease control.

The study evaluated CTLA-4 blockade (ipilimumab) given together with focal radiation therapy in patients who had chemo-refractory metastatic non-small-cell lung cancer. Libraries were prepared through the immunoSEQ multiplex PCR assay. The table comes from immuneACCESS by way of TCRdb, which keeps in-frame sequences with V and J called. Part of the clones is missing from these tables; in studies checked, under half for an unresolved V gene and the rest for unknown reasons. For this sample the table gives 45,000 or so clones, of which approximately 90% were detected only once. The ten top clones hold approximately 7.8% of the sample. Taken from the germline V gene, the CDR1 and CDR2 loops are KGHSH and LQKENI. Measured from the cysteine to the phenylalanine, the CDR3 is 15 residues long. Just CDR3 DNA is preserved here, 45 bases in frame from base 1. The junction shows trimming of 4 bases on V and 1 base on J, plus 12 bases between the germline ends.

On the study overall, not on this receptor specifically: After treatment with radiotherapy and ipilimumab, TCR clones that came from tumors expanded in the peripheral blood. Early dynamic changes in blood T cell clones, together with increased serum interferon-beta after radiation, were reported as the strongest predictors of response.

The chain uses TRBV18 and TRBJ2-3, and possibly TRBD2, on 5 matching bases. The sample was peripheral blood, taken from a patient treated with radiotherapy plus ipilimumab. This clonotype was obtained from a human donor with non-small cell lung cancer whose response to radiotherapy plus ipilimumab could not be evaluated. Here the CDR3 is given as CASSLNLGGTDTQYF. The nucleotides are TGTGCCAGCTCACTGAACCTCGGGGGCACAGATACGCAGTATTTT.